In this sample, the clone carrying this TCR beta chain turned up once. The CDR3 is 15 amino acids. Germline CDR1 reads ENHRY; CDR2 reads SYGVKD. V gave up 0 bases and J gave up 5 bases, with 13 bases separating them. These data are taken from a study of blood T cell repertoires in COVID-19. Study as a whole: T cells, B-cell-depleted T cells, or PBMCs provided the cDNA or gDNA that served as material.

Membership in each cohort depended on participant-reported clinical history. Donors of Cohort 3 who recovered were those that had two negative PCRs, clearance, or symptom resolution. In the authors' methods: Amplified reference gene primers provided the basis for estimating nucleated cell counts. TCRdb's table, derived via immunoSEQ multiplex PCR, lists solely in-frame clones and lacks some. That table is the source of V, J and clone size, and D and trimming were worked out from the DNA. The repertoire holds 250,000 or so clones, with roughly four fifths as singletons. What was sequenced was PBMCs or T cells enriched from blood (not recorded which). This sequence originates from a man aged 55 to 69 who had recovered from COVID-19. The chain joins TRBV10-3 to TRBJ2-5; unclear D gene. The CDR3 here is CAISESSWFPETQYF. For the CDR3, the DNA is TGTGCCATCAGTGAGTCGAGTTGGTTTCCGGAGACCCAGTACTTC.